A single sample is the source of the 26 T cell receptor beta chains below, sequenced in a study of blood T cells in healthy people across ages. Primers used in a second PCR of about 6 to 11 cycles were a sample-barcoded 5' primer and a J-beta primer mix. TCRdb passed the 5' RACE reads through MiXCR, listing each CDR3 protein once. Of about 620,000 distinct CDR3 sequences detected, around a fifth appear once; the ten largest clones hold 3.5% to 4%. Sequenced sample: blood. The source of these receptors is a man in his 70s in good health.

The V gene is TRBV29-1, the J gene TRBJ2-7; 8 nucleotides line up with TRBD1. This CDR3 contains 14 residues. V shed 6 bases and J 0 bases; nucleotides not matched to a gene: 7. Germline assignment: CDR1 SQVTM and CDR2 ANQGSEA. The CDR3 loop is CSVGDRIISYEQYF. In nucleotides, the CDR3 is TGCAGCGTCGGGGACAGGATCATCTCCTACGAGCAGTACTTC.

There are a few counts of this clonotype. The chain employs TRBV6-1 and TRBJ1-2, with TRBD1 identical over 7 bases. The CDR3 extends over 16 amino acids. After removal of 1 base from V and 4 bases from J, the junction contained 9 bases not matched to a gene. Germline CDR1 is MNHNS and CDR2 is SASEGT. The CDR3 here is CASSEGVRQGGYGYTF. The CDR3 DNA sequence: TGTGCCAGCAGTGAAGGGGTGAGACAGGGCGGCTATGGCTACACCTTC.

The table lists this clonotype with a few counts. The chain is built from TRBV3-1 and TRBJ1-1, with D perhaps matching TRBD1 (5 bases). The CDR3 has 14 amino acids. The V end lost 3 bases, the J end lost 4 bases, and 12 bases lay between the germline ends. In germline, CDR1 is LGHDT, CDR2 YNNKEL (reference sequence). CDR3: CASSHKGRGTEAFF. The CDR3 DNA reads as TGTGCCAGCAGCCATAAGGGGCGGGGCACTGAAGCTTTCTTT.

This clonotype came up a few times. The rearrangement links TRBV7-2 to TRBJ2-5; D may be TRBD2 (6 bases). The J call may be wrong; the DNA end is better matched by TRBJ2-1. Looked up from germline, CDR1 is SGHTA and CDR2 is FQGNSA. CDR3 length equals 16 residues. CDR3 nucleotide sequence: TGTGCCAGCAGCTCCTCCCGGGGCGGGAACCCTAGGGAGCAGTTCTTC. Encoded protein: CASSSSRGGNPREQFF.

In its sample, this clonotype was seen a few times. The chain combines TRBV3-1 with TRBJ2-7; tentative D call: TRBD1 (6 bases). Germline V gene sequence: CDR1 LGHDT, CDR2 YNNKEL (reference sequence). The CDR3 is made up of 14 amino acids. Deletions cut 1 base from V and 4 bases from J, with 11 bases between. The CDR3 protein is CASSQGTELYEQYF. The DNA for the CDR3 is TGTGCCAGCAGCCAAGGGACAGAACTTTACGAGCAGTACTTC.

This clonotype occurred a few times. This chain links TRBV10-3 with TRBJ2-3, with TRBD2 matching over 10 bases. The CDR3 totals 14 residues. The junction had 2 bases not matched to a gene; V was cut back by 4 bases and J by 4 bases. Germline CDR1 ENHRY, CDR2 SYGVKD. Here the CDR3 reads CAISGLAGADTQYF. For the CDR3, the DNA is TGTGCCATCAGTGGGCTAGCGGGAGCAGATACGCAGTATTTT.

This rearrangement joins TRBV23-1 to TRBJ2-1, with 7 bases matching TRBD2. TRBV23-1 is designated an ORF whose function remains uncertain. This CDR3 spans 16 amino acids. After removal of 4 bases from V and 1 base from J, the junction contained 7 bases not matched to a gene. DNA for the CDR3: TGCGCCAGCAGTCGGGCGGAAGCGGGGTCCTACAATGAGCAGTTCTTC. Amino acids: CASSRAEAGSYNEQFF.

The chain has TRBV20-1 and TRBJ2-7, with D hard to call. Trimming removed 0 bases at V and 9 bases at J, with 12 bases between. This CDR3 contains 12 residues. Per germline, CDR1 DFQATT and CDR2 SNEGSKA (reference sequence). CDR3 in DNA: TGCAGTGCTAGAGATATGGGGTTAGGGCAGTACTTC. Its translation: CSARDMGLGQYF.

This rearrangement joins TRBV20-1 to TRBJ2-1, with D possibly called TRBD1 or TRBD2 (5 bases each). The V gene's germline CDR1 is DFQATT and CDR2 SNEGSKA (reference sequence). V gave up 7 bases and J gave up 3 bases, with 16 bases separating them. The CDR3 extends over 14 amino acids. The chain's CDR3 is CSVVGERNYNEQFF. CDR3 bases: TGCAGTGTCGTAGGGGAGCGGAACTACAATGAGCAGTTCTTC.

This clonotype was observed at least ten times. The V gene is TRBV7-2, the J gene TRBJ2-1; D unclear. This CDR3 contains 13 residues. The germline V gene has CDR1 SGHTA and CDR2 FQGNSA. Trimming took off 2 bases at V and 7 bases at J, with 9 bases between the two ends. CDR3 in DNA: TGTGCCAGCAGCTTAAAAGGTTCAAATGAGCAGTTCTTC. Amino acid sequence: CASSLKGSNEQFF.

This chain connects TRBV3-1 to TRBJ1-2; unclear D gene. Trimming took off 4 bases at V and 0 bases at J, with 15 bases between the two ends. CDR1 is LGHDT and CDR2 is YNNKEL in the germline V gene (reference sequence). The CDR3 sequence is 16 residues long. As DNA, the CDR3 is TGTGCCAGCAGCCGGACCCGCGATAATCCTAACTATGGCTACACCTTC. It codes for CASSRTRDNPNYGYTF.

This clonotype has a handful of counts. The rearrangement uses TRBV20-1 and TRBJ1-5; the D is unclear. V shed 1 base and J shed 5 bases, with 9 bases lying between them. Germline V lookup: CDR1 DFQATT, CDR2 SNEGSKA (reference sequence). The CDR3 extends over 13 amino acids. CDR3 sequence reads: CSARAQIDQPQHF. CDR3 nucleotides: TGCAGTGCTAGAGCACAGATCGATCAGCCCCAGCATTTT.

The chain has TRBV6-5 and TRBJ2-1; TRBD2 aligns across 12 bases. In germline, CDR1 is MNHEY, CDR2 SVGAGI. CDR3 size: 15 residues. J was trimmed by 6 bases and V by 6 bases; bases with no gene match: 6. The CDR3 here is CASRPGLAGRNEQFF. The DNA for the CDR3 is TGTGCCAGCAGGCCAGGACTAGCGGGGCGCAATGAGCAGTTCTTC.

A few counts support this clonotype. In DNA form, the CDR3 reads TGTGCCAGCACCAGGGTCTCTGGAAACACCATATATTTT. Its protein is CASTRVSGNTIYF. The chain recombines TRBV5-6 with TRBJ1-3; D might be TRBD1 (5 bases). V shed 6 bases and J shed 0 bases, with 7 bases lying between them. Germline V CDR1 and CDR2: SGHDT, YYEEEE. The CDR3 is 13 residues long.

The chain links TRBV10-3 to TRBJ2-5, with D hard to call. The CDR3 loop spans 14 amino acids. V was cut by 0 bases and J by 5 bases, with 10 bases left in between. CDR1 and CDR2 (germline): ENHRY, SYGVKD. In DNA form, the CDR3 reads TGTGCCATCAGTGAGTCCACGGGTGTGGAGACCCAGTACTTC. Translating it yields CAISESTGVETQYF.

The V gene is TRBV2, the J gene TRBJ1-2, with D perhaps matching TRBD1 (5 bases). The CDR3 loop spans 13 amino acids. Germline V gene sequence: CDR1 SNHLY, CDR2 FYNNEI. Trimming took 3 bases from V and 8 from J, leaving 13 bases between them. The CDR3 DNA is TGTGCCAGCAGTGACCGAGGGGTCCGAGGCTACACCTTC. It codes for CASSDRGVRGYTF. The full variable domain, with the rest looked up from reference TRBV2 and TRBJ1-2, is EPEVTQTPSHQVTQMGQEVILRCVPISNHLYFYWYRQILGQKVEFLVSFYNNEISEKSEIFDDQFSVERPDGSNFTLKIRSTKLEDSAMYFCASSDRGVRGYTFGSGTRLTVV.

This clonotype was found many times. In nucleotides, the CDR3 is TGCAGTGCCCTCCCTGTACCCGGCGAGCAGTACTTC. It is translated as CSALPVPGEQYF. The chain couples TRBV20-1 to TRBJ2-7; no clear D. CDR1 is DFQATT and CDR2 is SNEGSKA in the germline V gene (reference sequence). V lost 6 bases and J 6 bases, leaving 15 bases between the germline ends. The CDR3 is made up of 12 amino acids.

This clonotype was recorded many times. J is TRBJ2-3 and V is TRBV29-1; D ambiguous. The germline V and J ends were trimmed by 4 bases and 0 bases, with 17 bases remaining between them. Germline loops: CDR1 SQVTM, CDR2 ANQGSEA. The CDR3 covers 16 residues. The DNA for the CDR3 is TGCAGCGTTGCTCGCGAGCCTGAAACTAGCACAGATACGCAGTATTTT. Translated: CSVAREPETSTDTQYF.

This clonotype has a handful of counts. The gene calls are TRBV24-1 and TRBJ2-7, with D possibly TRBD1 on 5 matching bases. Trimming left V 4 bases short and J 3 bases short, with 9 bases between. Germline V gene lookup returns CDR1 KGHDR and CDR2 SFDVKD. This CDR3 is 13 amino acids long. DNA for the CDR3: TGTGCCACCAGTGACGGACACCGCTACGAGCAGTACTTC. This encodes CATSDGHRYEQYF.

The chain has TRBV20-1 and TRBJ2-7; no firm D call. Trimming removed 0 bases at V and 6 bases at J, with 12 bases between. The CDR3 has 13 amino acids. Per the germline V gene, CDR1 is DFQATT and CDR2 is SNEGSKA (reference sequence). The CDR3 sequence is CSARDGATSEQYF. CDR3 sequence (DNA): TGCAGTGCTAGAGATGGCGCCACCAGCGAGCAGTACTTC.

V usage is TRBV9 and J usage is TRBJ2-7; TRBD1 matches 8 bases. The length of the CDR3 is 14 residues. Germline CDR1 SGDLS, CDR2 YYNGEE. The J segment lost 7 bases and the V segment lost 3 bases, leaving 9 bases of the junction unmatched. The CDR3 DNA reads TGTGCCAGCAGCGGAAGACAGGGGTCCCAAGAGCAGTACTTC. It encodes CASSGRQGSQEQYF.

In this sample, this clonotype turned up a few times. The chain employs TRBV6-1 and TRBJ2-7, with no clear D. V was clipped by 0 bases and J by 4 bases, with 22 bases between them. The CDR3 loop spans 18 amino acids. CDR1 is MNHNS and CDR2 is SASEGT in the germline V gene. The CDR3 DNA follows: TGTGCCAGCAGTGAAGCGAGGAGTTTTGCCGATGTGAAGTACGAGCAGTACTTC. Translated, it gives CASSEARSFADVKYEQYF.

The rearrangement joins TRBV7-2 to TRBJ2-4; TRBD2 is a possible D gene (6 bases). Trimming stripped 2 bases from V and 7 bases from J, with 12 bases between. The CDR3 loop spans 14 amino acids. Per germline, CDR1 SGHTA and CDR2 FQGNSA. CDR3 residues: CASSLFARGNIQYF. The CDR3 coding sequence is TGTGCCAGCAGCTTATTCGCCCGGGGGAACATTCAGTACTTC.

The J gene is TRBJ1-4, the V gene TRBV3-1; D may be TRBD1 (5 bases). The V gene lost 4 bases and the J gene lost 11 bases, with 14 bases spanning the gap. The length of the CDR3 is 13 residues. Germline V gene sequence: CDR1 LGHDT, CDR2 YNNKEL (reference sequence). CDR3 loop: CASSLGTPGKLFF. CDR3 in DNA: TGTGCCAGCAGCCTCGGGACCCCAGGGAAACTGTTTTTT. The whole variable domain, remainder taken from reference TRBV3-1 and TRBJ1-4, is DTAVSQTPKYLVTQMGNDKSIKCEQNLGHDTMYWYKQDSKKFLKIMFSYNNKELIINETVPNRFSPKSPDKAHLNLHINSLELGDSAVYFCASSLGTPGKLFFGSGTQLSVL.

The chain employs TRBV7-6 and TRBJ1-1; maybe TRBD1 (5 bases). The V end was cut by 1 base, the J end by 11 bases, with 14 bases between. The CDR3 length is 13 residues. Germline V gene lookup returns CDR1 SGHVS and CDR2 FNYEAQ. CDR3 DNA: TGTGCCAGCAGCTTAGGAGGGGAGGGCCAGGCTTTCTTT. Translated: CASSLGGEGQAFF.

This clonotype was counted between two and nine times. The chain uses TRBV5-1 and TRBJ2-5, with TRBD2 matching 8 bases. Looked up from germline, CDR1 is SGHRS and CDR2 is YFSETQ. This CDR3 comprises 15 residues. After removal of 0 bases from V and 5 bases from J, the junction contained 6 bases not matched to a gene. The CDR3 coding sequence is TGCGCCAGCAGCTTGGAATTTAGCGGGGTGGAGACCCAGTACTTC. This codes for CASSLEFSGVETQYF.